Following are 9 T cell receptor beta chains from one sample sequenced in a study of blood T cell repertoires in COVID-19. The method was immunoSEQ multiplex PCR; TCRdb's version includes in-frame clones alone and lacks a portion of them. The sample lists under 300,000 clones; around nine tenths were seen once. The sample consisted of peripheral blood. These receptors were collected from a woman aged 40 to 50 who had recovered from COVID-19.

J is TRBJ2-5 and V is TRBV5-1; D possibly corresponds to TRBD1 (6 bases). The germline CDR1 and CDR2 sequences are SGHRS and YFSETQ. This CDR3 has 15 residues. The germline V and J ends were trimmed by 4 bases and 2 bases, with 15 bases remaining between them. The chain's CDR3 is CASSTTGIGQETQYF. In nucleotides, the CDR3 is TGCGCCAGCAGCACCACAGGGATCGGTCAAGAGACCCAGTACTTC.

The chain couples TRBV5-1 to TRBJ2-7; no clear D gene. This CDR3 contains 13 residues. Germline V lookup: CDR1 SGHRS, CDR2 YFSETQ. V lost 0 bases to trimming and J lost 2 bases, with 6 bases between them. CDR3 residues: CASSLAAAYEQYF. The DNA of the CDR3 is TGCGCCAGCAGCTTGGCGGCGGCCTACGAGCAGTACTTC.

The chain employs TRBV7-2 and TRBJ2-5; TRBD1 aligns across 8 bases. The V and J ends lost 5 bases and 2 bases, in that order; junction bases with no gene match: 7. The CDR3 is 15 residues long. In germline, CDR1 is SGHTA, CDR2 FQGNSA. The chain's CDR3 is CASSPGQVRQETQYF. The CDR3 coding sequence is TGTGCCAGCAGCCCGGGACAGGTCCGACAAGAGACCCAGTACTTC.

The rearrangement joins TRBV29-1 to TRBJ2-7, with D possibly TRBD1 on 6 matching bases. V was trimmed by 4 bases and J by 9 bases, leaving 16 bases between them. Germline CDR1 reads SQVTM; CDR2 reads ANQGSEA. The CDR3 length is 12 residues. CDR3: CSVVRDTHGQYF. CDR3 bases: TGCAGCGTTGTACGGGACACCCACGGGCAGTACTTC.

The genes are TRBV11-3 and TRBJ2-1, with 8 bases that match TRBD1. The CDR3 spans 12 residues. The ends lost 5 bases at V and 13 bases at J; junction bases unmatched: 7. Germline-derived CDR1 and CDR2 are SGHNT and YENEEA. CDR3 protein: CASSIKTGEQFF. CDR3 coding DNA: TGTGCCAGCAGCATCAAGACAGGGGAACAGTTCTTC.

The chain has TRBV9 and TRBJ2-6; D is unclear. V gave up 4 bases and J gave up 0 bases, with 11 bases separating them. The length of the CDR3 is 16 residues. The germline gives CDR1 SGDLS, CDR2 YYNGEE. This chain's CDR3 is CASSPSTDSGANVLTF. The CDR3 coding sequence is TGTGCCAGCAGCCCATCCACAGACTCTGGGGCCAACGTCCTGACTTTC.

The chain joins TRBV3-1 (or the pseudogene TRBV3-2) to TRBJ1-2; D not resolved. Between the trimmed V and J ends, which lost 4 bases and 3 bases, there was a span of 9 bases. Germline values: CDR1 LGHDT, CDR2 YNNKEL (reference sequence). The CDR3 length is 13 residues. The chain's CDR3 is CASSPTQYYGYTF. The CDR3 DNA reads TGTGCCAGCAGCCCCACACAGTACTATGGCTACACCTTC.

This sequence joins TRBV5-8 and TRBJ2-5; unclear D gene. Germline lookup yields CDR1 SGHTS and CDR2 YDEGEE. V lost 0 bases and J 7 bases, leaving 13 bases between the germline ends. The CDR3 is made up of 14 amino acids. CDR3 amino acids: CASSLAQRLGTQYF. The CDR3 DNA reads as TGTGCCAGCAGCTTGGCCCAACGGCTAGGGACCCAGTACTTC.

The gene calls are TRBV7-8 and TRBJ2-3; maybe TRBD2 (6 bases). Looked up from germline, CDR1 is SGHVS and CDR2 is FQNEAQ. CDR3 length: 16 residues. With 1 base removed from V and 0 bases from J, the gap between germline ends came to 11 bases. CDR3 in amino acids: CASSLVREASTDTQYF. The CDR3 coding sequence is TGTGCCAGCAGCTTAGTTAGGGAGGCTAGCACAGATACGCAGTATTTT. The variable domain in full, with the rest retrieved from reference TRBV7-8 and TRBJ2-3, is GAGVSQSPRYKVAKRGQDVALRCDPISGHVSLFWYQQALGQGPEFLTYFQNEAQLDKSGLPSDRFFAERPEGSVSTLKIQRTQQEDSAVYLCASSLVREASTDTQYFGPGTRLTVL.